This T cell receptor (beta chain) was identified in a study of T cell changes during pregnancy in multiple sclerosis. This CDR3 is 12 amino acids long. CDR1 and CDR2 from the germline V gene are SGHNT and YENEEA. Trimming cost V 5 bases and J 5 bases, with 7 bases left between them. Measured with immunoSEQ multiplex PCR; TCRdb has only the in-frame clones, and not every one. The table has around 88,000 clones, approximately 90% seen once; the top ten hold 2.5%. The input for sequencing was peripheral blood, taken in the first trimester of pregnancy. The chain is built from TRBV11-3 and TRBJ2-1; D uncertain. The receptor's source is a female donor with multiple sclerosis, enrolled in a pregnancy study. CDR3 sequence: CASSPSDNEQFF. CDR3 sequence (DNA): TGTGCCAGCAGCCCATCGGACAATGAGCAGTTCTTC.